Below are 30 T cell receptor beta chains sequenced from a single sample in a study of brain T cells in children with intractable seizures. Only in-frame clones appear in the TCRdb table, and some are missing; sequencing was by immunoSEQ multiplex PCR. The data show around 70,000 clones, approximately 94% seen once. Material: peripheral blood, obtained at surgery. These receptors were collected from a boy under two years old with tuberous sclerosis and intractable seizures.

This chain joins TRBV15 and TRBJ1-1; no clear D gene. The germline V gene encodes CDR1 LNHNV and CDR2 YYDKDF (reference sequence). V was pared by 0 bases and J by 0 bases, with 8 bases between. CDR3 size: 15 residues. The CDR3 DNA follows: TGTGCCACCAGCAGAGATCCGGGTTTGAACACTGAAGCTTTCTTT. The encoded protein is CATSRDPGLNTEAFF.

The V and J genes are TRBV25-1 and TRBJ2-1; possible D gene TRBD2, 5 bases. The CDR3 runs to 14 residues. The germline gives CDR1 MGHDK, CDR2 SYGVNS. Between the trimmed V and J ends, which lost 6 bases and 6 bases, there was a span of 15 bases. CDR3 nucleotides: TGTGCCAGCAGCCTGGGCGTTGAGGGCAATGAGCAGTTCTTC. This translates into CASSLGVEGNEQFF.

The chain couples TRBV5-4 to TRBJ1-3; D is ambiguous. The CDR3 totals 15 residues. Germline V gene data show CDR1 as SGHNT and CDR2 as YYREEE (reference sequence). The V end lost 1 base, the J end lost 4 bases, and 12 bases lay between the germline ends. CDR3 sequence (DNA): TGTGCCAGCAGCTTGCAAGTTGGTTCGGGAAACACCATATATTTT. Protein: CASSLQVGSGNTIYF.

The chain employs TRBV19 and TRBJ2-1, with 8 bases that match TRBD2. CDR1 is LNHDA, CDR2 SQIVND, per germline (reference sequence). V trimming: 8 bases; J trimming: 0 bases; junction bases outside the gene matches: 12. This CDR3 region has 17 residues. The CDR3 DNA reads TGTGCCAGTTATATCAGCGGGGGCAAGAGCTCCTACAATGAGCAGTTCTTC. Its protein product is CASYISGGKSSYNEQFF.

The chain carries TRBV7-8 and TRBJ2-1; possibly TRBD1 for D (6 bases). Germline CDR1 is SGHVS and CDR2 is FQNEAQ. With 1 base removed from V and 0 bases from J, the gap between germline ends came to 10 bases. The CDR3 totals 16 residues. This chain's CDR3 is CASSLGGRSSYNEQFF. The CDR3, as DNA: TGTGCCAGCAGCTTAGGGGGGCGGAGCTCCTACAATGAGCAGTTCTTC.

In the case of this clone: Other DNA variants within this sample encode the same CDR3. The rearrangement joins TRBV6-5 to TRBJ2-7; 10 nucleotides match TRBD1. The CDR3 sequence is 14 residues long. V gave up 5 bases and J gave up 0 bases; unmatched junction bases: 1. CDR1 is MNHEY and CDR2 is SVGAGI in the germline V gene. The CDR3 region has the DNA TGTGCCAGCAGTCGGACAGGGGGCTCCTACGAGCAGTACTTC. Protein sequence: CASSRTGGSYEQYF.

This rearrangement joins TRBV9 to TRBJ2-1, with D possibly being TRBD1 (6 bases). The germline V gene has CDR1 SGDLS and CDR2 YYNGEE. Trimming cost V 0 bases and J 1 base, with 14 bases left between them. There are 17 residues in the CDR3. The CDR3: CASSVEGIDRSYNEQFF. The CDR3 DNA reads TGTGCCAGCAGCGTAGAGGGAATCGACAGGTCCTACAATGAGCAGTTCTTC.

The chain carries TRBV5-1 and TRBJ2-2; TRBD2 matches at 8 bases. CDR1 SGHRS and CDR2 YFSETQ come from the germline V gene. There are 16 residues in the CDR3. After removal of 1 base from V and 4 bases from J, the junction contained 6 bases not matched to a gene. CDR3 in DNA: TGCGCCAGCAGCTTGTCCAACGGGAGGGGCACCGGGGAGCTGTTTTTT. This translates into CASSLSNGRGTGELFF.

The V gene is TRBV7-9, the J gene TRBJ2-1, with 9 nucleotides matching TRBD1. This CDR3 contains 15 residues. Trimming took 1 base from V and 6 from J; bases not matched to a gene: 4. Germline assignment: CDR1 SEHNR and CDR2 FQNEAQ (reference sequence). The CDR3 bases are TGTGCCAGCAGCTTAGGGACAGGGGCTGGCAATGAGCAGTTCTTC. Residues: CASSLGTGAGNEQFF.

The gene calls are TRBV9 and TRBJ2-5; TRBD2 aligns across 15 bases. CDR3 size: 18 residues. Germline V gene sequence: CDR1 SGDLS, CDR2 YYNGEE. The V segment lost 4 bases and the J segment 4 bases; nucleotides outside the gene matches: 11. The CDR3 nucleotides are TGTGCCAGCAGCCCAGGGGCAGGACTAGCGGGGGGGCGAGAGACCCAGTACTTC. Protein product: CASSPGAGLAGGRETQYF.

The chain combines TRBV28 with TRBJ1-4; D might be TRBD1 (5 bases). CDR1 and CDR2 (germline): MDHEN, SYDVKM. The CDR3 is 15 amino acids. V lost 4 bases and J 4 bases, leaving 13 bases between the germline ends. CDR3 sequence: CASSWAGALNEKLFF. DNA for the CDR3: TGTGCCAGCAGTTGGGCCGGGGCGCTTAATGAAAAACTGTTTTTT.

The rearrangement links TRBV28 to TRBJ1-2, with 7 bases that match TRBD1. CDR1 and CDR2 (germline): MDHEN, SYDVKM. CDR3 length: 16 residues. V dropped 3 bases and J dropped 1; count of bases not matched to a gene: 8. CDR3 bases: TGTGCCAGCAGTTTTAGGGGGACAGCGAGTAACTATGGCTACACCTTC. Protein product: CASSFRGTASNYGYTF.

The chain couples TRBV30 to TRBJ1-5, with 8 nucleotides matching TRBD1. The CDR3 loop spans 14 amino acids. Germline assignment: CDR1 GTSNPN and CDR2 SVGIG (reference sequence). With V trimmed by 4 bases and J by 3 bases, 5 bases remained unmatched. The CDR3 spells CAWNSDRANQPQHF. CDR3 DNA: TGTGCCTGGAATTCGGACAGGGCCAATCAGCCCCAGCATTTT.

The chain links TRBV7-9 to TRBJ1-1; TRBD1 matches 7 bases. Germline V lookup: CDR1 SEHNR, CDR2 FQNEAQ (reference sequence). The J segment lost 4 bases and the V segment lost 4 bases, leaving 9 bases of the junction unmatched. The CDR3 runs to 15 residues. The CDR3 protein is CASSSQGTAATEAFF. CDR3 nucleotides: TGTGCCAGCAGCTCACAGGGGACGGCGGCCACTGAAGCTTTCTTT.

In DNA, the CDR3 is TGTGCCAGCAGTGACTACAGACAGGCTCCCAGCTCCTACGAGCAGTACTTC. It yields the protein CASSDYRQAPSSYEQYF. V gene TRBV6-4 combines with J gene TRBJ2-7, with a possible D match to TRBD1 (6 bases). Trimming took off 1 base at V and 0 bases at J, with 16 bases between the two ends. There are 17 residues in the CDR3. Looked up from germline, CDR1 is MRHNA and CDR2 is SNTAGT.

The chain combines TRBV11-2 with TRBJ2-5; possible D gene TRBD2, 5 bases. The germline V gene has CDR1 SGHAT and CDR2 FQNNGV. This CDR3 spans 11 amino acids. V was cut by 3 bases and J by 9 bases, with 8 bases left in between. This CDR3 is CASSFEGAQYF. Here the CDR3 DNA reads TGTGCCAGCAGCTTCGAGGGAGCCCAGTACTTC. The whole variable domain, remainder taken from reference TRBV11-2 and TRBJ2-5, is EAGVAQSPRYKIIEKRQSVAFWCNPISGHATLYWYQQILGQGPKLLIQFQNNGVVDDSQLPKDRFSAERLKGVDSTLKIQPAKLEDSAVYLCASSFEGAQYFGPGTRLLVL.

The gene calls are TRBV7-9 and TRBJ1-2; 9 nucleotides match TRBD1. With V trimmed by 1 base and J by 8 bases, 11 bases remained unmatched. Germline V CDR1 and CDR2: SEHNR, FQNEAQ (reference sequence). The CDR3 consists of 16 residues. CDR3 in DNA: TGTGCCAGCAGCTTAGATCCCCCGGGACAGGGACGCGGCTACACCTTC. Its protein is CASSLDPPGQGRGYTF. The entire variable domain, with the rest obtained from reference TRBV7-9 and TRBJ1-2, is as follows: DTGVSQNPRHKITKRGQNVTFRCDPISEHNRLYWYRQTLGQGPEFLTYFQNEAQLEKSRLLSDRFSAERPKGSFSTLEIQRTEQGDSAMYLCASSLDPPGQGRGYTFGSGTRLTVV.

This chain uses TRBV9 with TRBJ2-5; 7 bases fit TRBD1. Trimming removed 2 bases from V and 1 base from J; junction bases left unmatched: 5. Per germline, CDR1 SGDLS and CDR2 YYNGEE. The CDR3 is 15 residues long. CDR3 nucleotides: TGTGCCAGCAGCGTCAACAGGGGTGGCCAAGAGACCCAGTACTTC. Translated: CASSVNRGGQETQYF.

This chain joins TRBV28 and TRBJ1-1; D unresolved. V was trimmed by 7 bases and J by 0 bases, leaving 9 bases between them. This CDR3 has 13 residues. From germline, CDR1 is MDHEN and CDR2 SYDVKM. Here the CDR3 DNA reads TGTGCCAGCACCACCTATATGAACACTGAAGCTTTCTTT. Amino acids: CASTTYMNTEAFF. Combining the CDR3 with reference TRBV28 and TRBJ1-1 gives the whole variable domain DVKVTQSSRYLVKRTGEKVFLECVQDMDHENMFWYRQDPGLGLRLIYFSYDVKMKEKGDIPEGYSVSREKKERFSLILESASTNQTSMYLCASTTYMNTEAFFGQGTRLTVV.

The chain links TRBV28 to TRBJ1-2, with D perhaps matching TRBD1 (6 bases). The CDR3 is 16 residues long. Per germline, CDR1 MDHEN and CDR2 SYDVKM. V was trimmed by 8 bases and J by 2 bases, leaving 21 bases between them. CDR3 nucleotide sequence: TGTGCCAGCGGCAGGGACACCTTACTCTCAAACTATGGCTACACCTTC. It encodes CASGRDTLLSNYGYTF.

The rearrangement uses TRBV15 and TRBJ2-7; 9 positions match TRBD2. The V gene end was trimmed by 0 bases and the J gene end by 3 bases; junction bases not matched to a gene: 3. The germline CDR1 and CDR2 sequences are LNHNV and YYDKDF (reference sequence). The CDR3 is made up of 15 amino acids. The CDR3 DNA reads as TGTGCCACCAGCAGAGAACCTAGCGGGAACTACGAGCAGTACTTC. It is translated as CATSREPSGNYEQYF.

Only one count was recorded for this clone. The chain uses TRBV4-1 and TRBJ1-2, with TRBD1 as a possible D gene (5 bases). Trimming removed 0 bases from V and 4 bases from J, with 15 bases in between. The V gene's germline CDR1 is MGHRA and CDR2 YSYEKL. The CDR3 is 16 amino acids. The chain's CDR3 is CASSQDMGDLLYGYTF. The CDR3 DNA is TGCGCCAGCAGCCAAGACATGGGGGACCTCCTCTATGGCTACACCTTC.

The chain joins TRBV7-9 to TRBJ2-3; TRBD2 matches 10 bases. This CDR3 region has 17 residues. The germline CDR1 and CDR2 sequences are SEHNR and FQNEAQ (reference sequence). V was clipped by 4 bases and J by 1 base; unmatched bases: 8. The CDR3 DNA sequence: TGTGCCAGCAGCTCGAGGACTAGCGGAGTCCGCACAGATACGCAGTATTTT. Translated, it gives CASSSRTSGVRTDTQYF. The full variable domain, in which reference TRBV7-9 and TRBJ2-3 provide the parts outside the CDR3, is DTGVSQNPRHKITKRGQNVTFRCDPISEHNRLYWYRQTLGQGPEFLTYFQNEAQLEKSRLLSDRFSAERPKGSFSTLEIQRTEQGDSAMYLCASSSRTSGVRTDTQYFGPGTRLTVL.

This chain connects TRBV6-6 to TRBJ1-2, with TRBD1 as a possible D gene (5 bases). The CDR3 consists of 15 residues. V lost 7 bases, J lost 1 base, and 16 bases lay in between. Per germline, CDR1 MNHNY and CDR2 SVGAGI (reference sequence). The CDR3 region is CASTIPGLNNYGYTF. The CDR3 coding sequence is TGTGCCAGCACCATACCGGGACTTAATAACTATGGCTACACCTTC.

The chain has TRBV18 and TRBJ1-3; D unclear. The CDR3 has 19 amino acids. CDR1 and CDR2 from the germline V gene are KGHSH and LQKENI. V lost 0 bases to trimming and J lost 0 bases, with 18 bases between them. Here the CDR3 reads CASSPPMSLWASSGNTIYF. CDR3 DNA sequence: TGTGCCAGCTCACCACCCATGTCTCTCTGGGCAAGCTCTGGAAACACCATATATTTT.

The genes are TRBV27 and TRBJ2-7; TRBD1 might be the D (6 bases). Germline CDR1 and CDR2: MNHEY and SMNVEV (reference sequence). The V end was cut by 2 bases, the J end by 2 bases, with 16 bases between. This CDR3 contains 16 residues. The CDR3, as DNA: TGTGCCAGCAGTTTAGGGCATGAACAGGGTACCTACGAGCAGTACTTC. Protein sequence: CASSLGHEQGTYEQYF.

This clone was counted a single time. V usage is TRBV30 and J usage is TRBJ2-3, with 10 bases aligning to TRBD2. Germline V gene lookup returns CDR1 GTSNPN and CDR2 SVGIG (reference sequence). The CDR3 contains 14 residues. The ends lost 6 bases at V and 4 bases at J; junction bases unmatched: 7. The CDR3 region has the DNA TGTGCCTGTAAACTAGCGGGGAGGCCAGATACGCAGTATTTT. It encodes CACKLAGRPDTQYF.

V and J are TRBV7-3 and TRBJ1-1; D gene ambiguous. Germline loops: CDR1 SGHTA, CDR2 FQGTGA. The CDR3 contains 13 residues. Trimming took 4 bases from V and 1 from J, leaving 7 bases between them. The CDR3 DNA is TGTGCCAGCAGCTCATTAGAGAACACTGAAGCTTTCTTT. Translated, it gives CASSSLENTEAFF.

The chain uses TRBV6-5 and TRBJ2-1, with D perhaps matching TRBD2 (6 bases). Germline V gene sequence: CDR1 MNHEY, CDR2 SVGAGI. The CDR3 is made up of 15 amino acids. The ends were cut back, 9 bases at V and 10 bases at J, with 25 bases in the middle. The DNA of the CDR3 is TGTGCCAGTCTAGAGGCGGACTATTTATACGGGGAGCAGTTCTTC. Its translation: CASLEADYLYGEQFF.

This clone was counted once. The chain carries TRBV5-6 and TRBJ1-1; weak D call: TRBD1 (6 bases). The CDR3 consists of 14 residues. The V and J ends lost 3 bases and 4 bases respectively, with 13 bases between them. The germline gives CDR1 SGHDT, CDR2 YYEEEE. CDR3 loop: CASSSTGRGTEAFF. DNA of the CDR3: TGTGCCAGCAGCTCGACAGGACGAGGCACTGAAGCTTTCTTT.